A selection of T cell receptor beta chains follows, all from one sample in a study of cytomegalovirus exposure and HLA in healthy donors. Profiled with immunoSEQ multiplex PCR; TCRdb holds only in-frame clones, not every one. The sample shows about 310,000 clones, approximately 88% of them seen only once. The sequenced sample was PBMCs. Source of these receptors: a man aged 25 to 40 in good health and CMV-seronegative. Each CDR3 is given with its conserved first and last residue. The D gene is left open where the match is weak. Not all rows give a size; the values are once, few, many and, for expanded clones, a class.

j_gene: TRBJ1-2; v_gene: TRBV27; abundance: .; d_gene: .; CDR3aa: CASSLAPDFLMRGYTF; CDR3nt: TGTGCCAGCAGTTTAGCCCCGGATTTCCTCATGAGGGGCTACACCTTC
j_gene: TRBJ2-5; v_gene: TRBV25-1; abundance: .; d_gene: TRBD2; CDR3aa: CASSPGLGGQETQYF; CDR3nt: TGTGCCAGCAGTCCGGGCCTGGGAGGGCAAGAGACCCAGTACTTC
j_gene: TRBJ2-7; v_gene: TRBV7-9; abundance: .; d_gene: .; CDR3aa: CASSHEGRPTYEQYF; CDR3nt: TGTGCCAGCAGCCACGAAGGGAGGCCCACCTACGAGCAGTACTTC
j_gene: TRBJ2-2; v_gene: TRBV7-6; abundance: .; d_gene: TRBD2; CDR3aa: CASSLVGSGMVTGELFF; CDR3nt: TGTGCCAGCAGCTTAGTTGGTAGCGGGATGGTCACCGGGGAGCTGTTTTTT
j_gene: TRBJ1-4; v_gene: TRBV7-6; abundance: .; d_gene: .; CDR3aa: CASSLGGGAANEKLFF; CDR3nt: TGTGCCAGCAGCTTAGGGGGGGGTGCGGCTAATGAAAAACTGTTTTTT
j_gene: TRBJ2-2; v_gene: TRBV25-1; abundance: .; d_gene: .; CDR3aa: CASSDPRVRRTGELFF; CDR3nt: TGTGCCAGCAGTGATCCGAGGGTCCGAAGAACCGGGGAGCTGTTTTTT
j_gene: TRBJ2-5; v_gene: TRBV7-2; abundance: .; d_gene: .; CDR3aa: CASSLAGLLQETQYF; CDR3nt: TGTGCCAGCAGCTTAGCAGGACTACTTCAAGAGACCCAGTACTTC
j_gene: TRBJ1-6; v_gene: TRBV4-1; abundance: .; d_gene: .; CDR3aa: CAGEVDSPLHF; CDR3nt: TGCGCAGGGGAGGTTGATTCACCCCTCCACTTT
j_gene: TRBJ1-4; v_gene: TRBV6-6; abundance: .; d_gene: TRBD1; CDR3aa: CASSRTGRGAEKLFF; CDR3nt: TGTGCCAGCAGCCGGACAGGTCGGGGAGCAGAAAAACTGTTTTTT
j_gene: TRBJ2-7; v_gene: TRBV18; abundance: .; d_gene: TRBD1; CDR3aa: CASSMGRTGDYEQYF; CDR3nt: TGTGCCAGCTCAATGGGACGGACAGGCGATTACGAGCAGTACTTC
j_gene: TRBJ2-1; v_gene: TRBV14; abundance: once; d_gene: TRBD2; CDR3aa: CASSPLAGGPYNEQFF; CDR3nt: TGTGCCAGCAGCCCACTAGCGGGGGGGCCCTACAATGAGCAGTTCTTC
j_gene: TRBJ1-1; v_gene: TRBV29-1; abundance: few; d_gene: .; CDR3aa: CSVDTEGDNLAFF; CDR3nt: TGCAGCGTCGATACAGAAGGTGATAATTTAGCTTTCTTT
j_gene: TRBJ2-1; v_gene: TRBV7-9; abundance: .; d_gene: .; CDR3aa: CASSSGQNEQFF; CDR3nt: TGTGCCAGCAGCTCCGGACAGAATGAGCAGTTCTTC
j_gene: TRBJ2-7; v_gene: TRBV5-6; abundance: .; d_gene: TRBD2; CDR3aa: CASSLGLALTYEQYF; CDR3nt: TGTGCCAGCAGCTTGGGACTAGCGCTTACCTACGAGCAGTACTTC
j_gene: TRBJ2-2; v_gene: TRBV6-6; abundance: .; d_gene: .; CDR3aa: CATRAVNTGELFF; CDR3nt: TGTGCCACCCGAGCCGTCAACACCGGGGAGCTGTTTTTT
j_gene: TRBJ1-5; v_gene: TRBV4-1; abundance: .; d_gene: .; CDR3aa: CASSQGERNQPQHF; CDR3nt: TGCGCCAGCAGCCAAGGAGAGCGCAATCAGCCCCAGCATTTT
j_gene: TRBJ2-3; v_gene: TRBV9; abundance: .; d_gene: .; CDR3aa: CASSVSAGLSTDTQYF; CDR3nt: TGTGCCAGCAGCGTATCTGCAGGGCTTAGCACAGATACGCAGTATTTT
j_gene: TRBJ2-5; v_gene: TRBV5-5; abundance: .; d_gene: .; CDR3aa: CASSFLETQYF; CDR3nt: TGTGCCAGCAGCTTCCTAGAGACCCAGTACTTC
j_gene: TRBJ1-4; v_gene: TRBV5-4; abundance: .; d_gene: TRBD1; CDR3aa: CASSLDGGQGVIGNEKLFF; CDR3nt: TGTGCCAGCAGCCTGGACGGGGGACAGGGGGTAATAGGAAATGAAAAACTGTTTTTT
j_gene: TRBJ2-4; v_gene: TRBV5-4; abundance: .; d_gene: TRBD1; CDR3aa: CASSPSPTGGTNIQYF; CDR3nt: TGTGCCAGCAGTCCGAGTCCTACAGGGGGCACGAACATTCAGTACTTC
j_gene: TRBJ1-1; v_gene: TRBV19; abundance: .; d_gene: .; CDR3aa: CASSPGGGEAFF; CDR3nt: TGTGCCAGTAGCCCCGGCGGGGGAGAAGCTTTCTTT
j_gene: TRBJ2-2; v_gene: TRBV9; abundance: .; d_gene: .; CDR3aa: CASSVGQPPNTGELFF; CDR3nt: TGTGCCAGCAGCGTAGGACAGCCGCCGAACACCGGGGAGCTGTTTTTT
j_gene: TRBJ2-7; v_gene: TRBV5-8; abundance: .; d_gene: TRBD1; CDR3aa: CASSIWGQGASQYF; CDR3nt: TGTGCCAGCAGCATCTGGGGACAGGGGGCTTCGCAGTACTTC
j_gene: TRBJ1-1; v_gene: TRBV11-2; abundance: once; d_gene: .; CDR3aa: CASSFTGGGTEAFF; CDR3nt: TGTGCCAGCAGCTTTACGGGGGGAGGCACTGAAGCTTTCTTT
j_gene: TRBJ1-2; v_gene: TRBV9; abundance: .; d_gene: TRBD1; CDR3aa: CASSVGDRGNYGYTF; CDR3nt: TGTGCCAGCAGCGTGGGGGACAGGGGTAACTATGGCTACACCTTC
j_gene: TRBJ2-2; v_gene: TRBV2; abundance: .; d_gene: .; CDR3aa: CASSDLRGGTGELFF; CDR3nt: TGTGCCAGCAGTGATTTGCGGGGAGGAACCGGGGAGCTGTTTTTT
j_gene: TRBJ1-2; v_gene: TRBV19; abundance: once; d_gene: .; CDR3aa: CASSLTGSGGYTF; CDR3nt: TGTGCCAGTAGTTTAACAGGGTCGGGGGGCTACACCTTC
j_gene: TRBJ1-2; v_gene: TRBV29-1; abundance: .; d_gene: TRBD1; CDR3aa: CSVDRGGYTF; CDR3nt: TGCAGCGTCGACAGGGGTGGCTACACCTTC
j_gene: TRBJ2-5; v_gene: TRBV7-2; abundance: .; d_gene: .; CDR3aa: CASSLAGRGETQYF; CDR3nt: TGTGCCAGCAGCTTAGCGGGTAGAGGAGAGACCCAGTACTTC
j_gene: TRBJ1-5; v_gene: TRBV2; abundance: .; d_gene: TRBD1; CDR3aa: CASSSGQGSNQPQHF; CDR3nt: TGTGCCAGCAGTTCCGGACAGGGGAGCAATCAGCCCCAGCATTTT
j_gene: TRBJ2-5; v_gene: TRBV5-6; abundance: few; d_gene: TRBD2; CDR3aa: CASSYITPGGPIQETQYF; CDR3nt: TGTGCCAGCAGCTACATTACCCCGGGGGGACCGATCCAAGAGACCCAGTACTTC
j_gene: TRBJ1-2; v_gene: TRBV7-9; abundance: .; d_gene: .; CDR3aa: CASSSKKTRDTKIDGYTF; CDR3nt: TGTGCCAGCAGTTCAAAGAAAACCCGGGACACCAAAATTGACGGCTACACCTTC
j_gene: TRBJ1-1; v_gene: TRBV19; abundance: .; d_gene: .; CDR3aa: CASSIRTLRAEAFF; CDR3nt: TGTGCCAGTAGTATCCGAACACTGCGGGCTGAAGCTTTCTTT
j_gene: TRBJ1-4; v_gene: TRBV4-2; abundance: .; d_gene: .; CDR3aa: CASSQGTNRGDEKLFF; CDR3nt: TGTGCCAGCAGCCAGGGGACGAACCGGGGGGATGAAAAACTGTTTTTT
j_gene: TRBJ1-2; v_gene: TRBV7-9; abundance: .; d_gene: .; CDR3aa: CASSRTGGYGYTF; CDR3nt: TGTGCCAGCAGCCGCACCGGGGGATATGGCTACACCTTC
j_gene: TRBJ1-2; v_gene: TRBV27; abundance: .; d_gene: TRBD1; CDR3aa: CASSLYGTDHIYGYTF; CDR3nt: TGTGCCAGCAGTTTATATGGGACAGATCACATCTATGGCTACACCTTC
j_gene: TRBJ1-4; v_gene: TRBV27; abundance: .; d_gene: TRBD1; CDR3aa: CASSPRDRVFEKLFF; CDR3nt: TGTGCCAGCAGTCCCCGGGACAGGGTCTTTGAAAAACTGTTTTTT
j_gene: TRBJ2-5; v_gene: TRBV18; abundance: .; d_gene: TRBD2; CDR3aa: CASSPRNRRAGGLETQYF; CDR3nt: TGTGCCAGCTCACCACGTAACCGACGAGCGGGGGGGCTGGAGACCCAGTACTTC
j_gene: TRBJ2-3; v_gene: TRBV4-3; abundance: once; d_gene: .; CDR3aa: CASSQLSGAGVSDTQYF; CDR3nt: TGCGCCAGCAGCCAGCTCTCGGGGGCGGGGGTGTCAGATACGCAGTATTTT
j_gene: TRBJ1-2; v_gene: TRBV20-1; abundance: .; d_gene: .; CDR3aa: CSATGVGGYTF; CDR3nt: TGCAGTGCTACAGGGGTCGGGGGCTACACCTTC
j_gene: TRBJ2-3; v_gene: TRBV7-9; abundance: .; d_gene: .; CDR3aa: CASSLEGVSTDTQYF; CDR3nt: TGTGCCAGCAGCTTAGAGGGAGTAAGCACAGATACGCAGTATTTT
j_gene: TRBJ1-4; v_gene: TRBV5-1; abundance: .; d_gene: .; CDR3aa: CASSLDNGSYEKLFF; CDR3nt: TGCGCCAGCAGCTTGGATAACGGGAGCTATGAAAAACTGTTTTTT
j_gene: TRBJ2-2; v_gene: TRBV29-1; abundance: .; d_gene: .; CDR3aa: CSVEARVSTGELFF; CDR3nt: TGCAGCGTTGAGGCCAGGGTGAGCACCGGGGAGCTGTTTTTT
j_gene: TRBJ2-2; v_gene: TRBV5-1; abundance: .; d_gene: TRBD2; CDR3aa: CASSLSASGGTGELFF; CDR3nt: TGCGCCAGCAGCTTGAGTGCTAGCGGGGGAACCGGGGAGCTGTTTTTT
j_gene: TRBJ1-6; v_gene: TRBV4-1; abundance: .; d_gene: TRBD1; CDR3aa: CASSQGTGRASYNSPLHF; CDR3nt: TGCGCCAGCAGCCAAGGGACAGGGAGGGCCTCCTATAATTCACCCCTCCACTTT
j_gene: TRBJ2-1; v_gene: TRBV27; abundance: .; d_gene: .; CDR3aa: CASSWNSGYNEQFF; CDR3nt: TGTGCCAGCAGTTGGAATAGCGGCTACAATGAGCAGTTCTTC
j_gene: TRBJ2-1; v_gene: TRBV11-2; abundance: .; d_gene: TRBD2; CDR3aa: CASSFGRGGVNEQFF; CDR3nt: TGTGCCAGCAGCTTTGGGCGGGGGGGCGTCAATGAGCAGTTCTTC
j_gene: TRBJ1-2; v_gene: TRBV5-1; abundance: .; d_gene: .; CDR3aa: CASSIRAGTSGNYGYTF; CDR3nt: TGCGCCAGCAGCATAAGGGCGGGGACCTCCGGGAACTATGGCTACACCTTC
j_gene: TRBJ1-6; v_gene: TRBV19; abundance: .; d_gene: TRBD1; CDR3aa: CASKARTGGITYNSPLHF; CDR3nt: TGTGCCAGTAAGGCGAGGACAGGGGGCATCACCTATAATTCACCCCTCCACTTT
j_gene: TRBJ2-5; v_gene: TRBV6-1; abundance: .; d_gene: TRBD1; CDR3aa: CASRATGGQAETQYF; CDR3nt: TGTGCCAGCAGGGCCACAGGGGGTCAGGCAGAGACCCAGTACTTC
j_gene: TRBJ2-7; v_gene: TRBV27; abundance: .; d_gene: TRBD1; CDR3aa: CASSLGDRPSYEQYF; CDR3nt: TGTGCCAGCAGTTTAGGGGACAGGCCATCCTACGAGCAGTACTTC
j_gene: TRBJ1-6; v_gene: TRBV6-5; abundance: .; d_gene: .; CDR3aa: CASGQSSYNSPLHF; CDR3nt: TGTGCCAGCGGACAGAGCTCCTATAATTCACCCCTCCACTTT
j_gene: TRBJ2-7; v_gene: TRBV18; abundance: .; d_gene: .; CDR3aa: CASSPTEQQGMLYEQYF; CDR3nt: TGTGCCAGCTCACCTACAGAACAACAGGGAATGCTCTACGAGCAGTACTTC